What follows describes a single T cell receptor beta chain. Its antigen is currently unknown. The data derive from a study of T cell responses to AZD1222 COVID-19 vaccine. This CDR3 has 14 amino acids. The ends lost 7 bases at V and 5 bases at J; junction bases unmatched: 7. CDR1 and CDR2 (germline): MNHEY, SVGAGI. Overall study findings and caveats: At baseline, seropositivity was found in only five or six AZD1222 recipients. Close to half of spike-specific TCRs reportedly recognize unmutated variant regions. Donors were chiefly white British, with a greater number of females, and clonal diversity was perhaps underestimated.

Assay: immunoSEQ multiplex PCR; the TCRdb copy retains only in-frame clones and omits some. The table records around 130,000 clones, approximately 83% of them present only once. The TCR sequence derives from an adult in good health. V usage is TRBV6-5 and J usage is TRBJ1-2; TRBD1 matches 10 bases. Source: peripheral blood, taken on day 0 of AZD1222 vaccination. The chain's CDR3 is CASTVTGGRYGYTF. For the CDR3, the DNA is TGTGCCAGCACCGTGACAGGGGGCCGGTATGGCTACACCTTC.